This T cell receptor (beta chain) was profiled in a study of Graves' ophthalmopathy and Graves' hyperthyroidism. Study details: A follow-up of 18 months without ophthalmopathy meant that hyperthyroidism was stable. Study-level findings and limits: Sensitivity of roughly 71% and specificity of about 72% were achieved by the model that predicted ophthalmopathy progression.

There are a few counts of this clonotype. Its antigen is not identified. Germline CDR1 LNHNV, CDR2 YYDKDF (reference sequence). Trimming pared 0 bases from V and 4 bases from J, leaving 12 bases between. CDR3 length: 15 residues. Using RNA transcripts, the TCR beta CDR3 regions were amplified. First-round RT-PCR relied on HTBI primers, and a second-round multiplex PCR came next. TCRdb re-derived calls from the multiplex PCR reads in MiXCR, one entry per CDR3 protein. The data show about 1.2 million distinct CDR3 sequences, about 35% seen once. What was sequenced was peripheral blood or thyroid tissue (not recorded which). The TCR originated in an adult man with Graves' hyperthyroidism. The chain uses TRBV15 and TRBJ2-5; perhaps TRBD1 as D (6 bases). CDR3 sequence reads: CATSREGAQRETQYF. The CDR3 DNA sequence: TGTGCCACCAGCAGAGAGGGGGCGCAAAGAGAGACCCAGTACTTC.